This note documents a single T cell receptor beta chain sequence. The antigen is undetermined. Germline loops: CDR1 KGHSH, CDR2 LQKENI. V was clipped by 3 bases and J by 3 bases; unmatched bases: 6. The CDR3 loop spans 15 amino acids. Via MiXCR, TCRdb re-called the reads, giving one row per CDR3 protein. The sample holds some 590,000 distinct CDR3 sequences, roughly 43% seen once. The data originate from a study of T cell repertoires in cytomegalovirus infection. At the level of the study: Recently identified HLA-C-restricted CMV epitopes and well-studied HLA-B-restricted CMV epitopes were used by the study. Both CMV infection and a matching HLA type were indicated by public TCR beta signatures. Whole-study results and caveats: What dominated the ex vivo response were HLA-C-restricted CMV-specific TCR beta clonotypes. The cumulative frequency of public TCR beta families identified carriers of CMV plus the relevant HLA.

The specimen was cultured PBMCs, collected from culture after CMV antigen stimulation. The source of this sequence is a human donor in good health (CMV status not recorded). Some clones in this sample may be carry-over from other donors' samples. The V call is TRBV18, the J call TRBJ1-2, with TRBD1 identical over 8 bases. CDR3 region: CASSPAGGGDYGYTF. In DNA, the CDR3 is TGTGCCAGCTCACCTGCAGGGGGCGGCGACTATGGCTACACCTTC.